This T cell receptor (beta chain) comes out of a study of immune evolution from preneoplasia to lung adenocarcinoma. Study results and limitations: From normal lung to invasive adenocarcinoma, top clone frequencies appeared to decrease.

Clones were read by immunoSEQ multiplex PCR, and TCRdb kept only the in-frame ones, dropping some. The sample carries around 6,200 clones, approximately 80% recorded once. The CDR3 sequence is 15 residues long. Germline values: CDR1 SGHRS, CDR2 YFSETQ. V was clipped by 0 bases and J by 5 bases; unmatched bases: 7. Points on this clone: Its target is not known.

The chain has TRBV5-1 and TRBJ2-7; 8 nucleotides align to TRBD1. The receptor comes from a donor at least 70 years old with lung adenocarcinoma. Source material: FFPE adjacent normal lung tissue. CDR3 protein: CASSLGGTGGDEQYF. For the CDR3, the DNA is TGCGCCAGCAGCTTGGGGGGGACAGGAGGGGACGAGCAGTACTTC.